The present TCR beta chain was sequenced within a study of T cells in Graves' hyperthyroidism and ophthalmopathy. 10 ml fresh peripheral blood yielded the PBMCs. The germline V and J ends were trimmed by 1 base and 8 bases, with 23 bases remaining between them. CDR1 is MGHRA and CDR2 is YSYEKL in the germline V gene. The CDR3 is 18 amino acids. The investigators amplified TCR beta CDR3 regions from RNA transcripts. Researchers ran a first-round RT-PCR on the TCR CDR3 using the HTBI primer set. TCRdb reprocessed the multiplex PCR reads via MiXCR and lists one record per CDR3 protein. Counted here are 300,000 to 450,000 distinct CDR3 sequences, 17% occurring once; the ten biggest clones make up 30% to 40%.

Sequencing input: blood. The chain carries TRBV4-1 and TRBJ1-4; D not certain. This receptor was identified in a woman in her 30s with Graves' hyperthyroidism that later progressed to Graves' ophthalmopathy. CDR3 nucleotides: TGCGCCAGCAGCCAAGGTTTGGGCAGCACCCTATCGGAAGAAAAACTGTTTTTT. Protein sequence: CASSQGLGSTLSEEKLFF.